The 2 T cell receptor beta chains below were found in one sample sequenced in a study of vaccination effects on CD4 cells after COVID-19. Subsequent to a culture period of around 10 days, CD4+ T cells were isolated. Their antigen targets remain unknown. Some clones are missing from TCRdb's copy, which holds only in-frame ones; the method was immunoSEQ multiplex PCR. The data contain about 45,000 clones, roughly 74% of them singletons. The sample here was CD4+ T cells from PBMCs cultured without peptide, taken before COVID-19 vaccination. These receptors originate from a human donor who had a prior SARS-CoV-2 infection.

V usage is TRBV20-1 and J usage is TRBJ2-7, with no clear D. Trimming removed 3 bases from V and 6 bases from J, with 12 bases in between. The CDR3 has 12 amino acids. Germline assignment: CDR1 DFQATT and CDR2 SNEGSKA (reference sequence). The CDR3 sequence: CSASLAGPEQYF. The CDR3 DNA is TGCAGTGCTAGTCTCGCAGGCCCCGAGCAGTACTTC.

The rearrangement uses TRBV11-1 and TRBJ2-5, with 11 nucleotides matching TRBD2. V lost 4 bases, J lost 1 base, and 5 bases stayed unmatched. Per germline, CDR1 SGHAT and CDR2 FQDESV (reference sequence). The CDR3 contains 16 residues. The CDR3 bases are TGTGCCAGCAGCTCTACGGGACTAGCGGCCCAAGAGACCCAGTACTTC. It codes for CASSSTGLAAQETQYF.